Shown below are 24 T cell receptor beta chains from a single sample sequenced in a study of shared clonotypes between healthy human individuals. Naive CD8 cells comprised CD45RO-negative, CCR7-positively selected cells, excluding terminally differentiated effector memory CD45RA+ cells. Measured with immunoSEQ multiplex PCR; TCRdb has only the in-frame clones, and not every one. The sample includes approximately 720,000 clones, about 91% seen only once; the top ten take approximately 25%. The sample consisted of naive CD8+ T cells sorted from blood. The receptor source for this set is a man between 25 and 39 years old in good health.

The CDR3 DNA is TGCAGCGTTGATGGGCGGGAGGGCCATTACAATGAGCAGTTCTTC. This translates into CSVDGREGHYNEQFF. V and J are TRBV29-1 and TRBJ2-1; 9 bases match TRBD2. Losses at the gene ends were 3 bases for V and 4 bases for J; bases not matched to a gene: 7. This CDR3 is 15 amino acids long. Per the germline V gene, CDR1 is SQVTM and CDR2 is ANQGSEA.

V gene TRBV4-1 combines with J gene TRBJ2-2, with a possible D match to TRBD1 (5 bases). V gave up 5 bases and J gave up 2 bases, with 9 bases separating them. The CDR3 extends over 14 amino acids. The germline CDR1 and CDR2 sequences are MGHRA and YSYEKL. Here the CDR3 reads CASSIQANTGELFF. For the CDR3, the DNA is TGCGCCAGCAGCATACAGGCAAACACCGGGGAGCTGTTTTTT.

In the case of this clone: This could be a read error, since a much larger clone is one nucleotide away. This chain joins TRBV28 and TRBJ2-7, with D hard to call. The CDR3 runs 11 residues. V was clipped by 4 bases and J by 3 bases, with 4 bases between them. Germline V lookup: CDR1 MDHEN, CDR2 SYDVKM. In DNA, the CDR3 is TGTGCCAGCAGTTACTACTACGAGCAGTACTTC. Amino acid sequence: CASSYYYEQYF.

The V and J genes are TRBV2 and TRBJ2-2; the D gene could be TRBD1 or TRBD2 (5 bases each). Germline assignment: CDR1 SNHLY and CDR2 FYNNEI. Trimming cost V 4 bases and J 6 bases, with 12 bases left between them. The CDR3 has 14 amino acids. The CDR3 DNA follows: TGTGCCAGCAGTGTAGCCGAGGGGTCCGGGGAGCTGTTTTTT. Amino acid sequence: CASSVAEGSGELFF.

A remark on this clone: The same CDR3 can be traced to other DNA sequences in this sample. The chain couples TRBV7-6 to TRBJ2-3; possible D gene TRBD1, 5 bases. Per germline, CDR1 SGHVS and CDR2 FNYEAQ. This CDR3 spans 13 amino acids. Trimming took off 3 bases at V and 4 bases at J, with 8 bases between the two ends. The CDR3 region is CASSLAGSDTQYF. The DNA for the CDR3 is TGTGCCAGCAGCTTGGCAGGGTCAGATACGCAGTATTTT.

With regard to this clone: The sample holds other DNA sequences that translate to the same CDR3. The V call is TRBV13, the J call TRBJ1-5, with D hard to call. Germline V gene sequence: CDR1 PRHDT, CDR2 FYEKMQ (reference sequence). Trimming pared 0 bases from V and 4 bases from J, leaving 4 bases between. This CDR3 is 13 amino acids long. The CDR3 loop is CASSLGLNQPQHF. CDR3 bases: TGTGCCAGCAGCTTAGGCCTTAATCAGCCCCAGCATTTT.

This clone was detected once. J is TRBJ2-3 and V is TRBV19; D remains unclear. The germline V gene has CDR1 LNHDA and CDR2 SQIVND (reference sequence). There are 16 residues in the CDR3. Trimming removed 5 bases at V and 2 bases at J, with 17 bases between. DNA of the CDR3: TGTGCCAGTAGTTCAATGGACCGACCATACACAGATACGCAGTATTTT. It translates to CASSSMDRPYTDTQYF.

The chain couples TRBV7-8 to TRBJ1-1, with D tentatively TRBD1 (6 bases). The CDR3 sequence is 14 residues long. Per germline, CDR1 SGHVS and CDR2 FQNEAQ. V was shortened by 7 bases and J by 1 base, with 13 bases between the two germline ends. The CDR3 nucleotides are TGTGCCAGCAAGGGGACATTCGGGAACACTGAAGCTTTCTTT. Encoded protein: CASKGTFGNTEAFF.

The V call is TRBV27, the J call TRBJ2-7, with 7 bases aligning to TRBD2. V shed 6 bases, J shed 2 bases, and the junction held 7 bases outside the gene matches. The CDR3 is 14 amino acids. Germline V lookup: CDR1 MNHEY, CDR2 SMNVEV (reference sequence). The CDR3 is CASRLSRGAYEQYF. The CDR3 coding sequence is TGTGCCAGCAGACTCTCCCGGGGGGCCTACGAGCAGTACTTC.

The chain carries TRBV7-9 and TRBJ2-7, with D possibly TRBD2 on 6 matching bases. Trimming took 4 bases from V and 4 from J, leaving 8 bases between them. The CDR3 extends over 12 amino acids. Germline V gene sequence: CDR1 SEHNR, CDR2 FQNEAQ (reference sequence). CDR3 nucleotide sequence: TGTGCCAGCAGCTATGGGGGGTACGAGCAGTACTTC. Protein: CASSYGGYEQYF.

The chain links TRBV6-5 to TRBJ2-1; D is possibly TRBD1 or TRBD2 (5 bases each). From germline, CDR1 is MNHEY and CDR2 SVGAGI. Trimming pared 4 bases from V and 9 bases from J, leaving 7 bases between. CDR3 length equals 11 residues. In nucleotides, the CDR3 is TGTGCCAGCAGTTCCGGGACTGAGCAGTTCTTC. Translating gives CASSSGTEQFF.

In its sample, this clone was seen many times. V and J are TRBV7-9 and TRBJ2-7; possibly TRBD1 for D (6 bases). Trimming took 5 bases from V and 3 from J, leaving 17 bases between them. The CDR3 is made up of 15 amino acids. Germline assignment: CDR1 SEHNR and CDR2 FQNEAQ (reference sequence). In nucleotides, the CDR3 is TGTGCCAGCAGCACCCCGAGTGGGGGCAACTACGAGCAGTACTTC. Protein: CASSTPSGGNYEQYF.

The chain joins TRBV4-1 to TRBJ2-5; maybe TRBD2 (6 bases). The germline gives CDR1 MGHRA, CDR2 YSYEKL. This CDR3 contains 19 residues. Trimming cost V 0 bases and J 0 bases, with 20 bases left between them. CDR3 in amino acids: CASSQERLGVAGNQETQYF. The CDR3 bases are TGCGCCAGCAGCCAAGAGCGGTTGGGAGTGGCGGGGAACCAAGAGACCCAGTACTTC.

The gene calls are TRBV27 and TRBJ2-1, with 9 bases fitting TRBD2. The V gene's germline CDR1 is MNHEY and CDR2 SMNVEV (reference sequence). The length of the CDR3 is 15 residues. V shed 4 bases, J shed 8 bases, and the junction held 9 bases outside the gene matches. CDR3 region: CASSSTGTSTHEQFF. In DNA form, the CDR3 reads TGTGCCAGCAGTTCTACCGGGACTAGCACCCATGAGCAGTTCTTC.

The chain recombines TRBV7-9 with TRBJ2-5, with D perhaps matching TRBD1 (6 bases). V was trimmed by 5 bases and J by 2 bases, leaving 18 bases between them. Per the germline V gene, CDR1 is SEHNR and CDR2 is FQNEAQ (reference sequence). The CDR3 is made up of 16 amino acids. In DNA, the CDR3 is TGTGCCAGCAGCCAAGAACTTGGGACACAGCAAGAGACCCAGTACTTC. This translates into CASSQELGTQQETQYF.

The V and J genes are TRBV14 and TRBJ2-1; D is unresolved. V lost 0 bases and J 7 bases, leaving 10 bases between the germline ends. The CDR3 has 14 residues. Germline CDR1 and CDR2: SGHDN and FVKESK. The CDR3 DNA is TGTGCCAGCAGCCAAGATTCCGTGAGAAATGAGCAGTTCTTC. This sequence encodes CASSQDSVRNEQFF.

J is TRBJ2-1 and V is TRBV6-1; D call uncertain. V dropped 5 bases and J dropped 4 bases, with 15 bases sitting between them. The CDR3 sequence is 15 residues long. Germline V CDR1 and CDR2: MNHNS, SASEGT. DNA for the CDR3: TGTGCCAGCAGTCCCAACGCGTACCCATACAATGAGCAGTTCTTC. This codes for CASSPNAYPYNEQFF.

To note about this clone: The same CDR3 can be traced to other DNA sequences in this sample. This chain connects TRBV28 to TRBJ1-5; TRBD1 might be the D (6 bases). The CDR3 extends over 13 amino acids. Germline V gives CDR1 MDHEN, CDR2 SYDVKM. V was shortened by 5 bases and J by 5 bases, with 10 bases between the two germline ends. The CDR3 loop reads CASSLDSDQPQHF. CDR3 bases: TGTGCCAGCAGTCTGGACAGCGATCAGCCCCAGCATTTT.

The chain carries TRBV4-1 and TRBJ2-7; possible D gene TRBD1, 5 bases. With 2 bases removed from V and 4 bases from J, the gap between germline ends came to 9 bases. This CDR3 spans 13 amino acids. Per germline, CDR1 MGHRA and CDR2 YSYEKL. The CDR3: CASSQLTEYEQYF. The CDR3 nucleotides are TGCGCCAGCAGCCAATTGACAGAATACGAGCAGTACTTC.

This clone was detected only once. The identical CDR3 is also encoded by other nucleotide sequences in the sample. This chain links TRBV9 with TRBJ2-1, with unresolved D. V was trimmed by 0 bases and J by 0 bases, leaving 7 bases between them. The CDR3 consists of 15 residues. The germline gives CDR1 SGDLS, CDR2 YYNGEE. CDR3 DNA: TGTGCCAGCAGCGTAGAGCAGAGCTCCTACAATGAGCAGTTCTTC. Protein product: CASSVEQSSYNEQFF.

This rearrangement joins TRBV29-1 to TRBJ2-2; a possible D gene is TRBD2 (5 bases). The CDR3 runs to 14 residues. The V gene's germline CDR1 is SQVTM and CDR2 ANQGSEA. Trimming removed 6 bases at V and 0 bases at J, with 11 bases between. Written as DNA, the CDR3 is TGCAGCGTATGGACTTTGTCGAACACCGGGGAGCTGTTTTTT. Translated: CSVWTLSNTGELFF.

This rearrangement joins TRBV9 to TRBJ2-1; D not resolved. The CDR3 is 13 residues long. Germline CDR1 is SGDLS and CDR2 is YYNGEE. The V gene lost 0 bases and the J gene lost 4 bases, with 5 bases spanning the gap. The CDR3 region has the DNA TGTGCCAGCAGCGTAGGGAAATACAATGAGCAGTTCTTC. It yields the protein CASSVGKYNEQFF.

The J gene is TRBJ2-1, the V gene TRBV29-1; D not certain. Germline assignment: CDR1 SQVTM and CDR2 ANQGSEA. The CDR3 has 13 amino acids. With 6 bases removed from V and 8 bases from J, the gap between germline ends came to 17 bases. CDR3 loop: CSVDEAGWDEQFF. Here the CDR3 DNA reads TGCAGCGTGGATGAAGCCGGTTGGGATGAGCAGTTCTTC.

This clone was observed a single time. One end of the junction fails to match germline, which may point to a read error. The V and J genes are TRBV7-7 and TRBJ2-7, with 9 positions matching TRBD1. Germline CDR1 reads SSHAT; CDR2 reads FNYEAQ (reference sequence). There are 15 residues in the CDR3. The CDR3 nucleotides read TGTGCTAGCAGCTTGGGGACAGGGTCTGGCTACGAGCAGTACTTC. Amino acids: CASSLGTGSGYEQYF. The full variable domain, rest sourced from reference TRBV7-7 and TRBJ2-7, is GAGVSQSPRYKVTKRGQDVTLRCDPISSHATLYWYQQALGQGPEFLTYFNYEAQPDKSGLPSDRFSAERPEGSISTLTIQRTEQRDSAMYRCASSLGTGSGYEQYFGPGTRLTVT.